This T cell receptor (beta chain) was sequenced during a study of blood T cells in healthy people across ages. Study-wide results and limits: With age, beta diversity per million T cells declined roughly linearly, significantly by 30 to 50. Donor CMV status was unknown, possibly confounding expanded clonotype changes. Total diversity from one million sequenced T cells was likely underestimated.

This clonotype has a handful of counts. The antigen remains undetermined. The CDR3 is made up of 13 amino acids. V gave up 5 bases and J gave up 8 bases; unmatched junction bases: 7. Germline loops: CDR1 DFQATT, CDR2 SNEGSKA (reference sequence). The use of a sample-barcoded 5' primer and a J-beta primer mix characterized a second PCR of roughly 6 to 12 cycles. Every cDNA molecule carried a tag from a template-switch adaptor bearing 12 random nucleotides. TCRdb fed the 5' RACE reads into MiXCR, producing one record per CDR3 protein. Of about 1.7 million distinct CDR3 sequences in the sample, 28% are singletons; the top ten hold roughly 8%.

The chain combines TRBV20-1 with TRBJ2-1; 9 positions agree with TRBD1. Material: blood. The clonotype comes from a woman between 25 and 40 years old in good health. In DNA, the CDR3 is TGCAGTGCTCCCGGGACAGGGCTTCATGAGCAGTTCTTC. The encoded protein is CSAPGTGLHEQFF.